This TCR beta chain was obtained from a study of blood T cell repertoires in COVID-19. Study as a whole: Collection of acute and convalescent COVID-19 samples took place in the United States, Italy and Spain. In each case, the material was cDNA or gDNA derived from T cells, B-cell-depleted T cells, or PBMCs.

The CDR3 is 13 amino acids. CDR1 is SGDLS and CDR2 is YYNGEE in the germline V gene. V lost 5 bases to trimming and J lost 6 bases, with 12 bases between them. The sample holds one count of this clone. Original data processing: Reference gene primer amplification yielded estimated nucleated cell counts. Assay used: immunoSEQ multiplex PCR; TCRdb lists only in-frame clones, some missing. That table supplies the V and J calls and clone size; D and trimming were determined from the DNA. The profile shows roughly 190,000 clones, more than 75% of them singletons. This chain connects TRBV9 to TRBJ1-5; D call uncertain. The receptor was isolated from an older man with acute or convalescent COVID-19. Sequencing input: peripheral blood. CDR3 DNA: TGTGCCAGCAGTCTAGGAGGAGGTCAGCCCCAGCATTTT. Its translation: CASSLGGGQPQHF.